Presented here are 27 T cell receptor beta chains from one specimen sequenced in a study of blood T cell repertoires in COVID-19. Clones were sequenced by immunoSEQ multiplex PCR, and TCRdb holds only the in-frame ones, with some missing. The top ten hold about 3.5% of the sample, which has 250,000 to 300,000 clones, about 80% seen once. The sample consisted of peripheral blood. These receptors came from a woman of 80 years or more with acute or convalescent COVID-19.

This chain links TRBV5-4 with TRBJ2-2; D is uncertain. The length of the CDR3 is 16 residues. Germline V gene data show CDR1 as SGHNT and CDR2 as YYREEE (reference sequence). V lost 2 bases and J lost 4, with 15 bases in between. CDR3 sequence reads: CASSFGQALLTGELFF. For the CDR3, the DNA is TGTGCCAGCAGCTTCGGTCAGGCCTTACTCACCGGGGAGCTGTTTTTT.

The V gene is TRBV24-1, the J gene TRBJ1-1; tentatively, D is TRBD1 (6 bases). V lost 5 bases and J 0 bases, leaving 21 bases between the germline ends. Germline CDR1 is KGHDR and CDR2 is SFDVKD. This CDR3 contains 18 residues. The CDR3 DNA is TGTGCCACCAGTGTGGGGGGGCGCAGCCTTCCCATGAACACTGAAGCTTTCTTT. This translates into CATSVGGRSLPMNTEAFF.

The chain carries TRBV18 and TRBJ1-6; 7 bases agree with TRBD1. The length of the CDR3 is 14 residues. The germline V gene encodes CDR1 KGHSH and CDR2 LQKENI. V lost 6 bases, J lost 10 bases, and 9 bases stayed unmatched. Here the CDR3 DNA reads TGTGCCAGCTCGCCTAACAGGGGTGGGTCACCCCTCCACTTT. Translation: CASSPNRGGSPLHF.

The chain has TRBV12-2 and TRBJ2-7; TRBD1 is taken as the D call from the table, unchecked against the DNA. TRBV12-2 is a documented pseudogene. The CDR3 runs to 18 residues. CDR3 sequence (DNA): TGTGCAAGTCGCTTATCTCTTTTGTACAGGGTACCCACCTACGAGCAGTACTTC. This codes for CASRLSLLYRVPTYEQYF.

The rearrangement uses TRBV28 and TRBJ1-5, with TRBD1 matching over 10 bases. The CDR3 sequence is 13 residues long. V lost 8 bases, J lost 4 bases, and 2 bases stayed unmatched. Germline CDR1 and CDR2: MDHEN and SYDVKM. CDR3 sequence reads: CASLGQGNQPQHF. In nucleotides, the CDR3 is TGTGCCAGCTTGGGACAGGGGAATCAGCCCCAGCATTTT.

The V and J genes are TRBV5-4 and TRBJ2-7; 13 positions match TRBD2. The CDR3 runs to 16 residues. V shed 3 bases and J 6 bases; nucleotides not matched to a gene: 9. CDR1 SGHNT and CDR2 YYREEE come from the germline V gene (reference sequence). In DNA, the CDR3 is TGTGCCAGCAGCTGGGGTGGACTAGCGGGAGTAGGCGAGCAGTACTTC. It is translated as CASSWGGLAGVGEQYF.

This CDR3 is CASTPGGGGRSDTQYF. The CDR3 DNA reads as TGCGCCAGCACCCCAGGTGGCGGGGGAAGGTCAGATACGCAGTATTTT. The V and J genes are TRBV5-1 and TRBJ2-3; TRBD2 matches at 7 bases. V lost 6 bases, J lost 4 bases, and 14 bases stayed unmatched. This CDR3 region has 16 residues. The germline V gene encodes CDR1 SGHRS and CDR2 YFSETQ.

The chain links TRBV2 to TRBJ2-3; a weak D match, TRBD2 (5 bases). V was shortened by 8 bases and J by 6 bases, with 12 bases between the two germline ends. The germline V gene has CDR1 SNHLY and CDR2 FYNNEI. The CDR3 extends over 12 amino acids. This CDR3 is CASEGGRDTQYF. CDR3 in DNA: TGTGCCAGCGAAGGAGGTCGGGATACGCAGTATTTT.

In this sample, this clone turned up a few times. The gene calls are TRBV12-5 and TRBJ1-2; D is uncertain. The V end was cut by 5 bases, the J end by 4 bases, with 14 bases between. CDR1 is LGHNT, CDR2 FRNRAP, per germline. The CDR3 has 14 residues. The CDR3 sequence is CASGPPDGVYGYTF. In DNA, the CDR3 is TGTGCTAGTGGTCCCCCGGACGGGGTCTATGGCTACACCTTC.

The chain employs TRBV7-2 and TRBJ1-5; D gene ambiguous. The V end lost 1 base, the J end lost 3 bases, and 4 bases lay between the germline ends. The CDR3 runs 13 residues. Germline assignment: CDR1 SGHTA and CDR2 FQGNSA. The CDR3 DNA sequence: TGTGCCAGCAGCTTAGAATACAATCAGCCCCAGCATTTT. It yields the protein CASSLEYNQPQHF. The variable domain in full, completed from reference TRBV7-2 and TRBJ1-5, reads GAGVSQSPSNKVTEKGKDVELRCDPISGHTALYWYRQSLGQGLEFLIYFQGNSAPDKSGLPSDRFSAERTGGSVSTLTIQRTQQEDSAVYLCASSLEYNQPQHFGDGTRLSIL.

Here the CDR3 DNA reads TGTGCCAGCTCACGGAGCTCCTACGAGCAGTACTTC. Encoded protein: CASSRSSYEQYF. The J gene is TRBJ2-7, the V gene TRBV18; D not certain. Germline CDR1 is KGHSH and CDR2 is LQKENI. V was shortened by 4 bases and J by 0 bases, with 4 bases between the two germline ends. The CDR3 loop spans 12 amino acids.

The V call is TRBV9, the J call TRBJ1-3, with D unclear. Germline V CDR1 and CDR2: SGDLS, YYNGEE. The CDR3 spans 16 residues. Trimming took off 5 bases at V and 4 bases at J, with 19 bases between the two ends. This CDR3 reads CASSFGGRAGGNTIYF. The DNA of the CDR3 is TGTGCCAGCAGTTTCGGCGGGAGGGCGGGCGGAAACACCATATATTTT.

The genes are TRBV5-1 and TRBJ2-7; TRBD2 might be the D (6 bases). V was cut by 1 base and J by 2 bases, with 10 bases left in between. The CDR3 has 14 residues. Germline V gene data show CDR1 as SGHRS and CDR2 as YFSETQ. This CDR3 is CASSLSEGPYEQYF. CDR3 nucleotides: TGCGCCAGCAGCTTGTCGGAGGGGCCCTACGAGCAGTACTTC.

In its sample, this clone was seen a few times. The V and J genes are TRBV6-5 and TRBJ1-2; maybe TRBD1 (5 bases). The germline gives CDR1 MNHEY, CDR2 SVGAGI. The ends were cut back, 3 bases at V and 3 bases at J, with 11 bases in the middle. This CDR3 spans 14 amino acids. The CDR3 DNA follows: TGTGCCAGCAGTTATTCTAGGGACTACTATGGCTACACCTTC. Protein: CASSYSRDYYGYTF.

This clone was recorded a few times. The rearrangement joins TRBV6-5 to TRBJ1-2; TRBD1 matches at 10 bases. Trimming took 7 bases from V and 4 from J; bases not matched to a gene: 6. CDR3 length: 14 residues. Germline V CDR1 and CDR2: MNHEY, SVGAGI. The CDR3 coding sequence is TGTGCCAGCAAAAAGACAGGGGGCATCTATGGCTACACCTTC. This sequence encodes CASKKTGGIYGYTF.

The CDR3 here is CASSLTGTGNTEAFF. The CDR3 DNA follows: TGTGCCAGTAGTCTCACCGGGACAGGGAATACTGAAGCTTTCTTT. This chain uses TRBV19 with TRBJ1-1; 9 bases are a match to TRBD1. CDR1 LNHDA and CDR2 SQIVND come from the germline V gene (reference sequence). The CDR3 runs 15 residues. V lost 5 bases, J lost 5 bases, and 9 bases stayed unmatched.

This chain links TRBV20-1 with TRBJ2-3; 10 bases line up with TRBD2. Germline lookup yields CDR1 DFQATT and CDR2 SNEGSKA (reference sequence). The CDR3 has 15 amino acids. Germline trimming cut 3 bases from V and 2 bases from J; bases unmatched to any gene: 5. DNA for the CDR3: TGCAGTGCTAGTCCTAGCGGGGGTTTCACAGATACGCAGTATTTT. Its translation: CSASPSGGFTDTQYF.

The rearrangement links TRBV5-5 to TRBJ2-7, with a weak D call TRBD1 (6 bases). V was clipped by 0 bases and J by 1 base, with 14 bases between them. Germline CDR1 is SGHKS and CDR2 is YYEKEE (reference sequence). The CDR3 totals 16 residues. CDR3 protein: CASSLAQNRVSYEQYF. The CDR3 DNA reads TGTGCCAGCAGCTTGGCCCAAAACAGGGTATCCTACGAGCAGTACTTC.

The rearrangement links TRBV5-6 to TRBJ2-3; tentative D call: TRBD1 (6 bases). CDR3 length: 15 amino acids. Germline V gene sequence: CDR1 SGHDT, CDR2 YYEEEE. Trimming removed 2 bases at V and 6 bases at J, with 16 bases between. The CDR3 DNA reads as TGTGCCAGCAGCTTACAGGGTGCTTTGGCGGATACGCAGTATTTT. This encodes CASSLQGALADTQYF. Combining the CDR3 with reference TRBV5-6 and TRBJ2-3 gives the whole variable domain DAGVTQSPTHLIKTRGQQVTLRCSPKSGHDTVSWYQQALGQGPQFIFQYYEEEERQRGNFPDRFSGHQFPNYSSELNVNALLLGDSALYLCASSLQGALADTQYFGPGTRLTVL.

This clone was counted between two and nine times. CDR3 amino acids: CASHRGPNSPLHF. The CDR3 region has the DNA TGTGCCAGCCACAGGGGGCCTAATTCACCCCTCCACTTT. The chain links TRBV3-1 (or the pseudogene TRBV3-2) to TRBJ1-6, with 9 bases identical to TRBD1. The germline V gene encodes CDR1 LGHDT and CDR2 YNNKEL (reference sequence). V lost 8 bases, J lost 6 bases, and 2 bases stayed unmatched. There are 13 residues in the CDR3.

This clone appeared a few times. The DNA for the CDR3 is TGTGCCAGCAGCGGCCGACTAGCGGGAGGCCTGGGGGAGACCCAGTACTTC. Protein: CASSGRLAGGLGETQYF. The V gene is TRBV9, the J gene TRBJ2-5, with TRBD2 matching over 13 bases. The CDR3 sequence is 17 residues long. The germline V gene encodes CDR1 SGDLS and CDR2 YYNGEE. Trimming removed 3 bases from V and 5 bases from J; junction bases left unmatched: 10.

This CDR3 is CASSLDRDQPQHF. The CDR3 DNA follows: TGCGCCAGCAGCTTGGACCGAGATCAGCCCCAGCATTTT. This sequence joins TRBV5-1 and TRBJ1-5; no firm D call. This CDR3 spans 13 amino acids. The germline V gene has CDR1 SGHRS and CDR2 YFSETQ. V lost 0 bases to trimming and J lost 5 bases, with 6 bases between them.

This sequence joins TRBV27 and TRBJ1-5; TRBD1 aligns across 9 bases. The CDR3 totals 16 residues. Per germline, CDR1 MNHEY and CDR2 SMNVEV (reference sequence). V was clipped by 4 bases and J by 3 bases; unmatched bases: 7. The CDR3 is CASSSVGTGTNQPQHF. CDR3 DNA: TGTGCCAGCAGTTCCGTCGGGACAGGGACCAATCAGCCCCAGCATTTT.

V gene TRBV6-5 combines with J gene TRBJ1-5; TRBD1 matches 8 bases. Germline V gives CDR1 MNHEY, CDR2 SVGAGI. The CDR3 sequence is 15 residues long. V shed 6 bases, J shed 5 bases, and the junction held 9 bases outside the gene matches. The CDR3 coding sequence is TGTGCCAGCAGATACAAACAGGGGGGTGATCAGCCCCAGCATTTT. Translation: CASRYKQGGDQPQHF.

This chain connects TRBV2 to TRBJ1-1; the match to TRBD1 covers 9 bases. The ends lost 2 bases at V and 4 bases at J; junction bases unmatched: 5. The CDR3 loop spans 15 amino acids. Germline loops: CDR1 SNHLY, CDR2 FYNNEI. CDR3 protein: CASSELGQGFTEAFF. In nucleotides, the CDR3 is TGTGCCAGCAGTGAACTGGGACAGGGATTCACTGAAGCTTTCTTT.

The V gene is TRBV5-3, the J gene TRBJ2-3; 10 nucleotides agree with TRBD2. TRBV5-3 is an open reading frame whose function is uncertain. V lost 1 base, J lost 2 bases, and 10 bases stayed unmatched. The CDR3 is 18 residues long. The CDR3: CARSLYWKREGTTDTQYF. The CDR3 nucleotides read TGTGCCAGAAGCTTGTATTGGAAGCGGGAGGGAACCACAGATACGCAGTATTTT.

The V and J genes are TRBV18 and TRBJ1-2, with a weak D call TRBD1 (6 bases). Germline V CDR1 and CDR2: KGHSH, LQKENI. This CDR3 is 14 amino acids long. V was pared by 2 bases and J by 4 bases, with 11 bases between. CDR3 protein: CASSPDRSLYGYTF. The DNA for the CDR3 is TGTGCCAGCTCACCAGACAGGAGTCTCTATGGCTACACCTTC.